The source of this TCR beta chain is a study of cytomegalovirus exposure and HLA in healthy donors (dated by TCRdb to about 2017). Study-wide context: In an earlier analysis of around 540 of the donors, 250 to 300 Gb of sequence data and 90 million to 130 million unique TCR beta sequences from 180 million or so T cells were reported. About 300 gigabases of sequencing data and around 85 million unique TCR sequences made up an early release that covered nearly 650 HLA-typed donors. Among the approximately 400 genotyped donors, around 81% belonged to the genetic ancestry cluster associated with self-reported Caucasian donors. The aim of the study was to test whether cataloging public T cell receptors could identify signatures of past pathogen exposure. The study used immunosequencing to profile the T cell repertoires of several hundred subjects and linked those repertoires to cytomegalovirus serostatus. Along with the roughly 670-subject first cohort, a separate validation cohort of approximately 110 different subjects was used. High-throughput TCR immunosequencing, statistical association of individual TCRs with disease status, and machine learning were combined to predict cytomegalovirus infection status. A later analysis re-examined previously published TCR beta repertoires from 500 to 700 donors and added high-resolution HLA genotyping to investigate patterns of TCR occurrence. The later analysis used no new phenotypic data to find candidate immune exposures, relying instead on TCR beta sequences and their occurrence across donors. To decide whether each TCR beta V gene segment behaved as functional or pseudogenic, an earlier analysis of some 600 of the donors relied on high-throughput TCR beta sequencing. Alongside the repertoire data, information on donor age, sex, ethnicity and CMV serostatus was compiled. A later genetic analysis took genome-wide SNP genotypes for 398 of the 666 donors and used that subset as a discovery cohort. Every discovery cohort repertoire had been produced on one sequencing platform. HLA typing covered class I and class II loci at four-digit resolution. Typing coverage differed by locus: A, B, C, DRB1 and DQB1 were typed in roughly 629-640 donors, DQA1 in 500 to 550, DPA1 in some 570, and DPB1 in 450 to 490. Five DR-DQ haplotypes were treated as single units for association and clustering because of strong linkage in the cohort. On average, roughly 240,000 unique TCR beta nucleotide sequences were sequenced per donor among some 430 genotyped donors of the cohort, with 15% to 20% of those sequences being non-productive.

Study-wide findings and limitations: Compared with the 666-donor mean, donors in an Asian-associated ancestry cluster had fewer N-insertions in productive TCRs, according to a later genetic analysis. A group of highly shared sequence variants was considered likely to be a technical artifact of the sequencing pipeline. Some IMGT-functional V segments, including TRBV6-2 and TRBV6-3, could not be distinguished by the 87-base-pair reads and were therefore excluded. Because counts were too low, some 16 rarely observed V segments, including chromosome 9 orphons, were excluded from the earlier analysis of roughly 580 of the donors. An association between a missense DCLRE1C variant and V-gene and J-gene trimming of TCR beta chains was found in a later genetic analysis and replicated in an independent cohort. A further reported finding was that TCR beta sequences accurately predicted the HLA-A and HLA-B alleles for most subjects in the first cohort. Only TCR beta chains were sequenced in this cohort, and the absence of alpha or paired-chain data limited detectable features. CMV serostatus was the only immune exposure information available for the cohort. Linkage disequilibrium might explain the correlated functional status among segregating V segments, but an unknown experimental factor could not be ruled out. The classifier was reported to diagnose cytomegalovirus status with high specificity and sensitivity in both the original and validation cohorts. The authors suggested that the approach could potentially be extended to other disease states and immunological phenotypes. Most CMV-associated TCR beta chains appeared to be HLA-restricted in a later analysis, and the HLA associations seemed to be driven largely by CMV exposure. Most TCR sequences were seen in very few donors, while some public TCRs were found in many individuals. A later analysis reported that several top co-occurrence clusters appeared linked to parvovirus B19, influenza, CMV and Epstein-Barr virus. Because some donors lacked HLA typing at each locus, the association tests relied only on the typed subset. In a later analysis, HLA-associated TCR beta chains were found to be more clonally expanded and to have lower generation probabilities than equally common non-associated chains. A later analysis found that TCR association rates varied across HLA loci, with DRB1 alleles showing the most associated TCRs and HLA-C alleles the fewest. Assigning TCR associations to individual alleles was difficult when HLA alleles, especially DR and DQ, strongly co-occurred. In the study, 150 to 200 TCR beta chains were listed as associated with cytomegalovirus. In vitro tests confirmed that a few of the cytomegalovirus-associated TCR beta chains recognize cytomegalovirus antigens. Presence/absence analyses assumed roughly uniform sequencing depth across donors, an assumption that may not hold. At a false discovery rate of 0.05, a later analysis linked 16,951 TCR beta sequences to specific HLA alleles. Broadly in line with IMGT annotations, most TCR beta V segments showed up in productive rearrangements about 87% or about 30% of the time in an earlier analysis of around 550 of the donors.

In total, around 600 healthy bone marrow donors made up the cohort. At the time of sampling, every cohort member was nominally healthy, though immune exposures that went unrecorded were likely present. The donor tested CMV seronegative, placing the donor among the 350 to 400 seronegative members of the cohort. Every donor gave a peripheral blood sample, and the peripheral blood mononuclear cells from that sample were used for TCR beta sequencing. Genomic DNA was extracted from the blood cell samples with the Qiagen DNeasy Blood Extraction Kit. In regard to this clone: Its antigen is unknown.

Library preparation employed the immunoSEQ multiplex PCR assay. For the multiplex PCR, a mixture combining 60 forward primers for TCR Vbeta segments and 13 reverse primers for TCR Jbeta segments was used. The CDR3 region of rearranged TCR beta genes was amplified from genomic DNA with a multiplex PCR assay. The amplified TCR beta libraries were sequenced on the Illumina HiSeq System as 87-base-pair reads. The paper's data handling went like this. Across the roughly 700 repertoires, a later analysis counted 60 million to 90 million unique TCR beta chains, around 11 million of which were shared by at least two donors. Raw reads were error-corrected and collapsed into unique sequences by a nearest-neighbor algorithm in which closely related sequences were merged to remove PCR and sequencing errors. CDR3 sequences were aligned to IMGT reference sequences to assign V, D and J gene segments. Each retained sequence needed at least a six-nucleotide match to both a V gene segment and a J gene segment. Rearrangements were classified as productive when the CDR3 lacked stop codons and remained in frame with V and J, and all other rearrangements were classified as non-productive. Following IMGT convention, CDR3 was defined as the stretch from the second conserved V-encoded cysteine to the conserved J-encoded phenylalanine. The earlier analysis of 550 to 650 of the donors excluded any sequence lacking an unambiguous match to a single V gene segment. In an earlier analysis of 450 to 700 of the donors, V segments were called functional above 56.7% productive rearrangements and were called segregating when the between-donor standard deviation exceeded 5%. A statistical classification framework was built for diagnosing cytomegalovirus status from the catalog of TCR beta chain sequences. V and J gene assignment, in a later analysis, came from comparing TCR nucleotide sequences with IMGT/GENE-DB human TR gene sequences. A later analysis assigned CDR3 sequences and most-parsimonious VDJ recombination scenarios with the TCRdist pipeline. In a later analysis, each TCR beta chain was defined by its CDR3 amino acid sequence together with its V-gene family, and reads lacking a unique V-gene family were excluded. A later analysis removed 592 highly shared, low-generation-probability nucleotide sequences to deal with suspected cross-contamination and a sequencing artifact. In a later analysis, a clonal expansion index was calculated for each public chain from normalized within-repertoire ranks of inferred template counts. Generation probabilities in a later analysis came from a VDJ recombination model fitted to out-of-frame rearrangements, and those results were checked against IGoR. A later analysis scored TCR-TCR, TCR-HLA and TCR-CMV co-occurrence with hypergeometric tests, applying a repertoire-size bias correction to TCR pairs. False discovery rates were estimated in a later analysis by permuting HLA or CMV assignments 20 times. A later analysis grouped co-occurring TCRs with DBSCAN, adding TCRdist sequence similarity when clustering within HLA-allele-positive subsets. For co-occurrence clustering, repertoires with fewer than 30,000 or more than 120,000 public chains were excluded, along with 4 to 6 repertoires with anomalous nucleotide sharing. TCRdb carries this immuneACCESS record with in-frame sequences only. Its versions omit some clonotypes, under half of them owing to an unresolved V gene in the studies checked, with the rest unexplained. That table gives V, J and clone size, and the DNA gave D and trimming. The sample table records 170,000 or so clones. Jointly, the top ten make up 2% to 2.5% of the sample.

Trimming removed 1 base from V and 4 bases from J; the gene matches leave 7 bases unexplained. Including the terminal cysteine and phenylalanine, the CDR3 comprises 17 residues. The DNA shown is the 51-base CDR3, in frame from base 1. From the germline V gene, CDR1 is MGHRA and CDR2 is YSYEKL. The specimen sequenced was PBMCs. This receptor was taken from a man aged 30 to 39 in good health and CMV-seronegative. The chain is encoded by TRBV4-1 joined to TRBJ2-1; 10 of the junction bases match TRBD2. The DNA sequence is given as TGCGCCAGCAGCCAAGTGCCTAGCGGGAGCTTATACAATGAGCAGTTCTTC. This gives the protein CASSQVPSGSLYNEQFF.